This T cell receptor (beta chain) was captured by sequencing in a study of shared clonotypes between healthy human individuals. Study-level points and caveats: The authors expected sequencing depth to affect clonotype sharing among donors. Represented diversity, genetic and exposure-history alike, was limited by few donors.

A remark on this clone: Its antigen is undetermined.

Using immunoSEQ multiplex PCR, the repertoire was profiled, and TCRdb retains in-frame clones only, with some absent. The sample lists 2.3 million or so clones; 90% to 95% were seen once. The CDR3 is 18 amino acids. The V gene end was trimmed by 3 bases and the J gene end by 7 bases; junction bases not matched to a gene: 13. The germline V gene has CDR1 LNHDA and CDR2 SQIVND (reference sequence). The source of this sequence is a man in his late teens or twenties in good health. Some clones in this sample may be carry-over from other donors' samples. The V and J genes are TRBV19 and TRBJ2-3; TRBD2 agrees at 13 bases. Material: naive CD4+ T cells from PBMCs. Subset meaning: CD45RA+ positively selected. The CDR3 protein is CASSIPGLAGDYGNTQYF. CDR3 DNA sequence: TGTGCCAGTAGTATTCCCGGACTAGCGGGAGATTATGGAAATACGCAGTATTTT. Using reference TRBV19 and TRBJ2-3 for the parts outside the CDR3, the full variable domain is DGGITQSPKYLFRKEGQNVTLSCEQNLNHDAMYWYRQDPGQGLRLIYYSQIVNDFQKGDIAEGYSVSREKKESFPLTVTSAQKNPTAFYLCASSIPGLAGDYGNTQYFGPGTRLTVL.